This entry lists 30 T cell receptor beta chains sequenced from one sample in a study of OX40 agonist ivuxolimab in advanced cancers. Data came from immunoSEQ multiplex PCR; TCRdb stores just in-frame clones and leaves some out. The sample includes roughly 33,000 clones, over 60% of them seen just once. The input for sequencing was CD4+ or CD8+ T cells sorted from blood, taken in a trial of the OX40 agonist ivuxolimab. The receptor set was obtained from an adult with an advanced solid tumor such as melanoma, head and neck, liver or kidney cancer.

DNA for the CDR3: TGTGCCAGCAGCCTACTACTTGGGGAGCAGTACTTC. Its protein is CASSLLLGEQYF. This chain connects TRBV11-2 to TRBJ2-7; no clear D. Germline V gene data show CDR1 as SGHAT and CDR2 as FQNNGV. V gave up 5 bases and J gave up 7 bases, with 12 bases separating them. The CDR3 has 12 residues.

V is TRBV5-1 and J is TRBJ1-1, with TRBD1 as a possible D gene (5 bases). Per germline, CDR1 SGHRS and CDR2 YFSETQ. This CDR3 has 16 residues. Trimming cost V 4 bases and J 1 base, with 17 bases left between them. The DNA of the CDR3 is TGCGCCAGCAGCATTGCGGGGGTCGACAGGAACACTGAAGCTTTCTTT. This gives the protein CASSIAGVDRNTEAFF.

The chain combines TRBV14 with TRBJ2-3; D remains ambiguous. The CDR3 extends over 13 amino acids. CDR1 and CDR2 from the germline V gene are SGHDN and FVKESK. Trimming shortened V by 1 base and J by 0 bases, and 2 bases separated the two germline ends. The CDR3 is CASSQASTDTQYF. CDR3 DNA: TGTGCCAGCAGCCAAGCTAGCACAGATACGCAGTATTTT. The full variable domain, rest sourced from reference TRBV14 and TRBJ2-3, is EAGVTQFPSHSVIEKGQTVTLRCDPISGHDNLYWYRRVMGKEIKFLLHFVKESKQDESGMPNNRFLAERTGGTYSTLKVQPAELEDSGVYFCASSQASTDTQYFGPGTRLTVL.

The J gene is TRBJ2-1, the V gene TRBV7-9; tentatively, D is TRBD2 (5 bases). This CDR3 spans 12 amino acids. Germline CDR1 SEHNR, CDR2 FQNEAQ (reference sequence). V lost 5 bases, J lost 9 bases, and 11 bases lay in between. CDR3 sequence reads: CASSLVRGEQFF. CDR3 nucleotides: TGTGCCAGCAGCCTCGTTCGGGGTGAGCAGTTCTTC. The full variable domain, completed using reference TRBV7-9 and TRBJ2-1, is DTGVSQNPRHKITKRGQNVTFRCDPISEHNRLYWYRQTLGQGPEFLTYFQNEAQLEKSRLLSDRFSAERPKGSFSTLEIQRTEQGDSAMYLCASSLVRGEQFFGPGTRLTVL.

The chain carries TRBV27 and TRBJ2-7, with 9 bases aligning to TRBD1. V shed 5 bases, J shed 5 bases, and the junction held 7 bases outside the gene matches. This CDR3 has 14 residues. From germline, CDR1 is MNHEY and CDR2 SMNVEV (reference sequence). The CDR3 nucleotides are TGTGCCAGCAGTAGACGGACAGGGGACAACGAGCAGTACTTC. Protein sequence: CASSRRTGDNEQYF.

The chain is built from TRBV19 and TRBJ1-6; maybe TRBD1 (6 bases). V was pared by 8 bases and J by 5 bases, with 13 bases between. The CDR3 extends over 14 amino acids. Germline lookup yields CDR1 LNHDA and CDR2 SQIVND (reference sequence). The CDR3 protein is CASSEQGNNSPLHF. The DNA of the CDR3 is TGTGCCAGTTCTGAACAGGGAAATAATTCACCCCTCCACTTT. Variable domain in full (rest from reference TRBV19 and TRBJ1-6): DGGITQSPKYLFRKEGQNVTLSCEQNLNHDAMYWYRQDPGQGLRLIYYSQIVNDFQKGDIAEGYSVSREKKESFPLTVTSAQKNPTAFYLCASSEQGNNSPLHFGNGTRLTVT.

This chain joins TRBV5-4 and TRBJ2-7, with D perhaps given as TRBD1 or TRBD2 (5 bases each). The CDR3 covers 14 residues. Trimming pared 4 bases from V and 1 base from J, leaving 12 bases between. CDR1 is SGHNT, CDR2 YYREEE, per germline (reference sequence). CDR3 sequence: CASSTGPPSYEQYV. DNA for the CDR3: TGTGCCAGCAGCACGGGACCTCCTTCCTACGAGCAGTACGTC.

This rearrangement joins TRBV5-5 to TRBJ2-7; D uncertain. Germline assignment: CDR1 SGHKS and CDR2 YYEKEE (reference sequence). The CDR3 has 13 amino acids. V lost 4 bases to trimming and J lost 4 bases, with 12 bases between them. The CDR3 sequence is CASSQTHSYEQYV. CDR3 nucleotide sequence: TGTGCCAGCAGCCAAACCCATAGTTACGAGCAGTACGTC.

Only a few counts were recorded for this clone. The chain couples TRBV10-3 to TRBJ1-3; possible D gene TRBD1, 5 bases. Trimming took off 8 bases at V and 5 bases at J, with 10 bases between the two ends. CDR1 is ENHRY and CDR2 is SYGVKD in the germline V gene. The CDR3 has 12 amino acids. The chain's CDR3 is CAIGGTRNTIYF. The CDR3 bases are TGTGCCATCGGAGGGACGAGAAACACCATATATTTT.

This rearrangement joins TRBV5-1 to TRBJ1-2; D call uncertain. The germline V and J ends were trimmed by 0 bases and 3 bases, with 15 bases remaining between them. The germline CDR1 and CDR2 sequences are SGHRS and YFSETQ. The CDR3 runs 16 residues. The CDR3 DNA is TGCGCCAGCAGCTTGGGCCGAGCCGGCCGCGACTATGGCTACACCTTC. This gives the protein CASSLGRAGRDYGYTF.

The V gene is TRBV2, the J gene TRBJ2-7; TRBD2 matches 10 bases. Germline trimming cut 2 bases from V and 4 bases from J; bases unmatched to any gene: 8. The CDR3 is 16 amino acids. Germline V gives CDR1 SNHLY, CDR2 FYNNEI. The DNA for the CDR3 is TGTGCCAGCAGTGAAATACCGGGACTAGCGTTATACGAGCAGTACTTC. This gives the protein CASSEIPGLALYEQYF.

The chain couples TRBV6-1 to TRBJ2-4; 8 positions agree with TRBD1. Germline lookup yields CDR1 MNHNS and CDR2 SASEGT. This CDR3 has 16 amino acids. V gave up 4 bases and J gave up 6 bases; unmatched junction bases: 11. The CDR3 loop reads CASSADPGGSGNIQYF. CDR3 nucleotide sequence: TGTGCCAGCAGTGCGGATCCAGGGGGCTCTGGAAACATTCAGTACTTC.

The CDR3 DNA follows: TGCGCCAGCCAACCTTTGGAGGGTTTCTATGGCTACACCTTC. Translation: CASQPLEGFYGYTF. V and J are TRBV5-1 and TRBJ1-2; D not certain. Per the germline V gene, CDR1 is SGHRS and CDR2 is YFSETQ. The CDR3 has 14 amino acids. The V and J ends lost 7 bases and 4 bases respectively, with 17 bases between them.

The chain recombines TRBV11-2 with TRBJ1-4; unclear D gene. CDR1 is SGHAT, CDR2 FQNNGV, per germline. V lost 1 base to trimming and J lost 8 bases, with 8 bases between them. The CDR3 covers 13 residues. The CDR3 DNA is TGTGCCAGCAGCTTAGTGGGAGGCGAAAAACTGTTTTTT. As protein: CASSLVGGEKLFF.

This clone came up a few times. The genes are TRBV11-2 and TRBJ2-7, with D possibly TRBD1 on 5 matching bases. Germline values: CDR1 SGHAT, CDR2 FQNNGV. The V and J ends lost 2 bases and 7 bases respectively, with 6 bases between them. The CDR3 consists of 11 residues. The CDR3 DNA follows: TGTGCCAGCAGCTTAAACAGGGAGCAGTACGTC. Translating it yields CASSLNREQYV.

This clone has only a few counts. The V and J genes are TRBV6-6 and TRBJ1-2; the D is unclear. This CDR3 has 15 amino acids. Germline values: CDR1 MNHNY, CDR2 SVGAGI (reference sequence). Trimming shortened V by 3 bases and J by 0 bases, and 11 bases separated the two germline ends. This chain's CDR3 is CASSYPDIANYGYTF. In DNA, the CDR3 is TGTGCCAGCAGTTATCCCGACATAGCTAACTATGGCTACACCTTC.

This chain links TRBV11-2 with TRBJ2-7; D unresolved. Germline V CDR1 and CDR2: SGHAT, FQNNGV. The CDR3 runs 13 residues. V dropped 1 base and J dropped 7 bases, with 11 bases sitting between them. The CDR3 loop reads CASSLVAPLEQYF. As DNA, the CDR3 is TGTGCCAGCAGCTTAGTTGCCCCATTGGAGCAGTACTTC.

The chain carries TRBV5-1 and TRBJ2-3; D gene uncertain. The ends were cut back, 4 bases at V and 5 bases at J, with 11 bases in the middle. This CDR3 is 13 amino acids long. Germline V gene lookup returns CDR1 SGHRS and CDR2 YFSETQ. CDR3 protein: CASSPMQGDTQYF. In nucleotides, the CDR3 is TGCGCCAGCAGCCCGATGCAAGGAGATACGCAGTATTTT.

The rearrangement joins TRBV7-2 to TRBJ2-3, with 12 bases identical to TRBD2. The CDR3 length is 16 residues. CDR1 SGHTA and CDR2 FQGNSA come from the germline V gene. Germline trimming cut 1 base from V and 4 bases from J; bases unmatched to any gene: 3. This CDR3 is CASSLGGTSGSDTQYF. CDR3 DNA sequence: TGTGCCAGCAGCTTAGGGGGGACTAGCGGGTCAGATACGCAGTATTTT.

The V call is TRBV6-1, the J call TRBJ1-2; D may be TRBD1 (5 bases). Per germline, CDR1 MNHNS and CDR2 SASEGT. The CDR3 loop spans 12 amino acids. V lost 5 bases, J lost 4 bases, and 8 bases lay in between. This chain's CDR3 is CASSRDGYGYTF. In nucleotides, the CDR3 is TGTGCCAGCAGTCGGGACGGCTATGGCTACACCTTC.

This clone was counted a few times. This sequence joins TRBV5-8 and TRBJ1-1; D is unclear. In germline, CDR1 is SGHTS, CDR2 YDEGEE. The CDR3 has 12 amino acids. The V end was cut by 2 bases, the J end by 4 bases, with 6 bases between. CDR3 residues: CASSLVVTEAFF. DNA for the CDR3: TGTGCCAGCAGCTTAGTGGTCACTGAAGCTTTCTTT.

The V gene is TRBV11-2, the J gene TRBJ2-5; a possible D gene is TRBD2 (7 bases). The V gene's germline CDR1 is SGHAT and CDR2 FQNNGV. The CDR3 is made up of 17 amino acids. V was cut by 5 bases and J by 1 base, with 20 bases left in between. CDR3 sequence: CASSIGTGRGFQETQYF. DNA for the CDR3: TGTGCCAGCAGCATCGGAACAGGGAGGGGGTTCCAAGAGACCCAGTACTTC.

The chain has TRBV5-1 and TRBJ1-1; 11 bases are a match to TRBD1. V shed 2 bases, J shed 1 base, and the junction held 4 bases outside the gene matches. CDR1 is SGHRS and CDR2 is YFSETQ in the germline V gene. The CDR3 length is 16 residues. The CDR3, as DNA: TGCGCCAGCAGCTTCCGGACAGGGGGCTGGAACACTGAAGCTTTCTTT. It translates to CASSFRTGGWNTEAFF.

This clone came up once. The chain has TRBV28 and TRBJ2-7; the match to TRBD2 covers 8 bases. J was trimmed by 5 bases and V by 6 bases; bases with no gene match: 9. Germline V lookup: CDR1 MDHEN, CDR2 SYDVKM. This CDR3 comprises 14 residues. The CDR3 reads CASSGGAFGHEQYF. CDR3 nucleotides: TGTGCCAGCAGCGGGGGGGCCTTTGGCCACGAGCAGTACTTC.

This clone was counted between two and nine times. The CDR3 bases are TGTGCCAGCAGTGCGAACCCGACAGGTCAAAATTCACCCCTCCACTTT. Protein product: CASSANPTGQNSPLHF. V and J are TRBV2 and TRBJ1-6, with D possibly matching TRBD1 (6 bases). With 4 bases removed from V and 7 bases from J, the gap between germline ends came to 17 bases. The CDR3 length is 16 residues. Germline CDR1 reads SNHLY; CDR2 reads FYNNEI.

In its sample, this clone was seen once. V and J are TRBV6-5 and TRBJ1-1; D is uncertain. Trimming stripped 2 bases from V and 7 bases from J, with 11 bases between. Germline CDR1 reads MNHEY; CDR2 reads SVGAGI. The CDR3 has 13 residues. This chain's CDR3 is CASSYRPRFEAFF. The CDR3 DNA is TGTGCCAGCAGTTACAGGCCAAGGTTTGAAGCTTTCTTT.

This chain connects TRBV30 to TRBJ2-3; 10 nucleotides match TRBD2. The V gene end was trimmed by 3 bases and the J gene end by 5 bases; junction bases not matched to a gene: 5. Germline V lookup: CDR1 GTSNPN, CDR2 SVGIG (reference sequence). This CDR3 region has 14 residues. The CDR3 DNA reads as TGTGCCTGGAGGCCGGGACTAGCGATAGATACGCAGTATTTT. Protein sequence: CAWRPGLAIDTQYF.

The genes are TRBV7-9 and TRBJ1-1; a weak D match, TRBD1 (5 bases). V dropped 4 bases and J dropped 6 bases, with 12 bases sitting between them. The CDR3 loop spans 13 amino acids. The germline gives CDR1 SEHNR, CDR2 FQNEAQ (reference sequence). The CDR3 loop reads CASSSGRGPEAFF. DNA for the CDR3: TGTGCCAGCAGCTCGGGGAGGGGACCTGAAGCTTTCTTT.

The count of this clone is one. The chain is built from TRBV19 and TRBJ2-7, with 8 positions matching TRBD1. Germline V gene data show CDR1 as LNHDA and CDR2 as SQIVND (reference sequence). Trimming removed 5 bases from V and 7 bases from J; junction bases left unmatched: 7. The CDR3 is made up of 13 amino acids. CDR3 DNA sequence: TGTGCCAGTAGTGTTACAGGGGGTTCTGAGCAGTACGTC. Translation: CASSVTGGSEQYV.

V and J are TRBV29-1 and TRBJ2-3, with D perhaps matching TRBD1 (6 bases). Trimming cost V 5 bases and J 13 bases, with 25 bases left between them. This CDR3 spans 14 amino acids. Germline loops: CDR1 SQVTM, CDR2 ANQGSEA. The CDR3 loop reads CSVSWLQGRGIEYF. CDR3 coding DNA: TGCAGCGTTTCCTGGCTACAGGGAAGAGGTATCGAGTATTTT.